The 23 T cell receptor beta chains presented below share a single source sample, sequenced in a study of cytotoxic CD8 clonotypes in ibrutinib-treated CLL. Assay: immunoSEQ multiplex PCR; the TCRdb copy retains only in-frame clones and omits some. The data hold some 14,000 clones, with around 70% observed a single time. Sequencing was performed on PBMCs, taken before ibrutinib treatment. All receptors derive from a human donor with chronic lymphocytic leukemia.

CDR3 sequence (DNA): TGTGCCAGCAGTGAGCGGGAGTACAATGAGCAGTTCTTC. Its protein product is CASSEREYNEQFF. This rearrangement joins TRBV6-4 to TRBJ2-1; 7 nucleotides match TRBD2. The V gene end was trimmed by 3 bases and the J gene end by 4 bases; junction bases not matched to a gene: 0. The CDR3 spans 13 residues. The germline gives CDR1 MRHNA, CDR2 SNTAGT.

This clone was seen a handful of times. The chain carries TRBV5-1 and TRBJ1-2; 7 positions agree with TRBD1. CDR1 SGHRS and CDR2 YFSETQ come from the germline V gene. The CDR3 has 12 amino acids. The trim removed 3 bases at V and 7 bases at J, leaving 3 bases unmatched. Here the CDR3 DNA reads TGCGCCAGCAGCTCCCACAGGGGTGGCTACACCTTC. Protein product: CASSSHRGGYTF.

A note on this clone: Distinct nucleotide sequences in the sample also encode this CDR3. This chain joins TRBV9 and TRBJ2-1; D is ambiguous. Germline V gives CDR1 SGDLS, CDR2 YYNGEE. This CDR3 region has 13 residues. Trimming removed 0 bases from V and 4 bases from J, with 5 bases in between. CDR3 sequence (DNA): TGTGCCAGCAGCGTAGCCGGATACAATGAGCAGTTCTTC. Translating it yields CASSVAGYNEQFF.

This rearrangement joins TRBV23-1 to TRBJ1-1, with a tentative D call TRBD1 (6 bases). TRBV23-1 is filed as an ORF, its function uncertain. The V gene lost 1 base and the J gene lost 7 bases, with 19 bases spanning the gap. The CDR3 sequence is 16 residues long. The CDR3 loop is CASSQWGPRTVFEAFF. The CDR3 DNA reads TGCGCCAGCAGTCAATGGGGGCCGCGGACGGTTTTTGAAGCTTTCTTT.

The V gene is TRBV11-1, the J gene TRBJ2-7; 10 positions agree with TRBD1. Unmatched junction bases numbered 12, after V lost 2 bases and J lost 8 bases. Germline CDR1 reads SGHAT; CDR2 reads FQDESV (reference sequence). This CDR3 contains 16 residues. CDR3 coding DNA: TGTGCCAGCAGCTTAACCTCGGGACAGGGGCCTACGAAGCAGTACTTC. Translated: CASSLTSGQGPTKQYF. Full variable domain (missing parts from reference TRBV11-1 and TRBJ2-7): EAEVAQSPRYKITEKSQAVAFWCDPISGHATLYWYRQILGQGPELLVQFQDESVVDDSQLPKDRFSAERLKGVDSTLKIQPAELGDSAMYLCASSLTSGQGPTKQYFGPGTRLTVT.

This chain connects TRBV6-5 to TRBJ2-1; 8 nucleotides align to TRBD2. Germline V gives CDR1 MNHEY, CDR2 SVGAGI. CDR3 size: 14 residues. V trimming: 5 bases; J trimming: 12 bases; junction bases outside the gene matches: 12. This CDR3 reads CASSRDSTSAVQFF. CDR3 DNA: TGTGCCAGCAGTCGCGACTCGACTAGCGCAGTGCAGTTCTTC.

The chain is built from TRBV28 and TRBJ1-5, with a weak D call TRBD1 (5 bases). Germline V gene sequence: CDR1 MDHEN, CDR2 SYDVKM. The CDR3 length is 14 residues. V was cut by 6 bases and J by 4 bases, with 13 bases left in between. CDR3 nucleotide sequence: TGTGCCAGCAGACCAGGGTTCTTAAATCAGCCCCAGCATTTT. This sequence encodes CASRPGFLNQPQHF. The whole variable domain, remainder taken from reference TRBV28 and TRBJ1-5, is DVKVTQSSRYLVKRTGEKVFLECVQDMDHENMFWYRQDPGLGLRLIYFSYDVKMKEKGDIPEGYSVSREKKERFSLILESASTNQTSMYLCASRPGFLNQPQHFGDGTRLSIL.

This clone was observed once. The rearrangement uses TRBV29-1 and TRBJ2-2; TRBD1 or TRBD2 may be the D gene (5 bases each). Germline values: CDR1 SQVTM, CDR2 ANQGSEA. This CDR3 region has 15 residues. V was trimmed by 4 bases and J by 2 bases, leaving 14 bases between them. CDR3 in amino acids: CSVAKGPTNTGELFF. The CDR3 DNA reads TGCAGCGTTGCGAAGGGACCAACCAACACCGGGGAGCTGTTTTTT.

J is TRBJ2-5 and V is TRBV6-5; D gene ambiguous. This CDR3 comprises 11 residues. Germline V gene data show CDR1 as MNHEY and CDR2 as SVGAGI. Trimming shortened V by 6 bases and J by 1 base, and 3 bases separated the two germline ends. CDR3: CASRGQETQYF. For the CDR3, the DNA is TGTGCCAGCAGGGGCCAAGAGACCCAGTACTTC.

This chain connects TRBV14 to TRBJ1-2, with a weak D call TRBD1 (5 bases). Germline lookup yields CDR1 SGHDN and CDR2 FVKESK. CDR3 size: 13 residues. Trimming removed 0 bases from V and 4 bases from J, with 6 bases in between. The CDR3: CASSQDRVYGYTF. The CDR3 nucleotides are TGTGCCAGCAGCCAAGACAGGGTCTATGGCTACACCTTC.

This clone was seen a handful of times. This rearrangement joins TRBV6-5 to TRBJ2-2; 7 bases align to TRBD2. With 6 bases clipped from V and 1 base from J, the junction kept 2 bases outside the gene matches. The CDR3 contains 14 residues. Germline V gene sequence: CDR1 MNHEY, CDR2 SVGAGI. CDR3: CASSRGVNTGELFF. Written as DNA, the CDR3 is TGTGCCAGCAGCCGGGGGGTGAACACCGGGGAGCTGTTTTTT.

The chain couples TRBV4-2 to TRBJ2-7; 8 positions match TRBD1. This CDR3 has 16 residues. Per germline, CDR1 LGHNA and CDR2 YNFKEQ. The ends lost 4 bases at V and 2 bases at J; junction bases unmatched: 10. The CDR3 loop reads CASSRQQGEATYEQYF. The CDR3 region has the DNA TGTGCCAGCAGCCGACAACAGGGGGAGGCAACCTACGAGCAGTACTTC.

This chain uses TRBV7-8 with TRBJ1-3; D remains unclear. Looked up from germline, CDR1 is SGHVS and CDR2 is FQNEAQ. V lost 11 bases, J lost 0 bases, and 11 bases lay in between. The CDR3 totals 13 residues. The DNA for the CDR3 is TGTGCCGGCCGTACCAGCTCTGGAAACACCATATATTTT. This codes for CAGRTSSGNTIYF.

This rearrangement joins TRBV7-2 to TRBJ1-2; D might be TRBD1 (5 bases). V lost 6 bases to trimming and J lost 4 bases, with 9 bases between them. Germline CDR1 SGHTA, CDR2 FQGNSA. There are 12 residues in the CDR3. The CDR3 coding sequence is TGTGCCAGCAGGGGGGGACCCTATGGCTACACCTTC. Translating gives CASRGGPYGYTF.

This rearrangement joins TRBV19 to TRBJ1-6; no clear D gene. The CDR3 sequence is 16 residues long. Germline values: CDR1 LNHDA, CDR2 SQIVND (reference sequence). Between the trimmed V and J ends, which lost 6 bases and 8 bases, there was a span of 20 bases. The CDR3 protein is CASSRRTGVGDSPLHF. Here the CDR3 DNA reads TGTGCCAGTAGCCGACGGACCGGCGTCGGGGATTCACCCCTCCACTTT.

The gene calls are TRBV28 and TRBJ2-7; no definite D call. This CDR3 is built from 13 residues. V lost 3 bases to trimming and J lost 4 bases, with 10 bases between them. CDR1 MDHEN and CDR2 SYDVKM come from the germline V gene. CDR3 DNA sequence: TGTGCCAGCAGTTTTAGGGAACTTTACGAGCAGTACTTC. This gives the protein CASSFRELYEQYF.

V is TRBV11-3 and J is TRBJ2-3; 9 bases fit TRBD2. Germline lookup yields CDR1 SGHNT and CDR2 YENEEA. This CDR3 is 16 amino acids long. Germline trimming cut 1 base from V and 4 bases from J; bases unmatched to any gene: 6. CDR3 sequence (DNA): TGTGCCAGCAGCTTAGGGAAGCGGGAGGTGGCAGATACGCAGTATTTT. Its translation: CASSLGKREVADTQYF.

The chain is built from TRBV28 and TRBJ2-5; D is uncertain. This CDR3 spans 16 amino acids. Deletions cut 7 bases from V and 3 bases from J, with 21 bases between. Germline CDR1 MDHEN, CDR2 SYDVKM. In DNA form, the CDR3 reads TGTGCCAGCACCCACCCCGGCGGCGGCCCCAAAGAGACCCAGTACTTC. Its protein product is CASTHPGGGPKETQYF. Supplemented by reference TRBV28 and TRBJ2-5, the full variable domain reads DVKVTQSSRYLVKRTGEKVFLECVQDMDHENMFWYRQDPGLGLRLIYFSYDVKMKEKGDIPEGYSVSREKKERFSLILESASTNQTSMYLCASTHPGGGPKETQYFGPGTRLLVL.

This chain links TRBV11-1 with TRBJ2-7; D not certain. CDR3 length: 14 amino acids. Trimming pared 5 bases from V and 0 bases from J, leaving 11 bases between. CDR1 and CDR2 from the germline V gene are SGHAT and FQDESV (reference sequence). The CDR3 DNA sequence: TGTGCCAGCAGCCCCCGACCGGACTCCTACGAGCAGTACTTC. Amino acid sequence: CASSPRPDSYEQYF.

The chain carries TRBV18 and TRBJ2-4, with 7 bases aligning to TRBD1. CDR1 is KGHSH, CDR2 LQKENI, per germline. The CDR3 is 14 residues long. J gave up 8 bases and V 0 bases, and 4 bases lay outside the gene matches. Written as DNA, the CDR3 is TGTGCCAGCTCACCACCGTGGCAGGGGGACATTCAGTACTTC. The encoded protein is CASSPPWQGDIQYF.

This chain joins TRBV6-6 and TRBJ2-1; TRBD1 might be the D (6 bases). The CDR3 contains 13 residues. Germline V CDR1 and CDR2: MNHNY, SVGAGI (reference sequence). V shed 2 bases and J shed 12 bases, with 14 bases lying between them. The CDR3 coding sequence is TGTGCCAGCAGTTACACATCAGGGGTCGGGCAGTTCTTC. Protein: CASSYTSGVGQFF.

The chain has TRBV14 and TRBJ1-4; tentatively, D is TRBD1 (5 bases). The germline V gene has CDR1 SGHDN and CDR2 FVKESK. Trimming left V 3 bases short and J 10 bases short, with 12 bases between. This CDR3 has 13 amino acids. The CDR3 here is CASSQSRRGKLFF. CDR3 sequence (DNA): TGTGCCAGCAGCCAGTCCCGGAGGGGAAAACTGTTTTTT.

The chain carries TRBV19 and TRBJ2-1; TRBD1 agrees at 8 bases. With 5 bases clipped from V and 3 bases from J, the junction kept 9 bases outside the gene matches. CDR1 is LNHDA and CDR2 is SQIVND in the germline V gene (reference sequence). The CDR3 loop spans 16 amino acids. The CDR3 nucleotides read TGTGCCAGTAGTCCCCCCGGGACAGGAGGCTACAATGAGCAGTTCTTC. This gives the protein CASSPPGTGGYNEQFF.